Each of the 8 T cell receptor beta chains below was sequenced from the same sample in a study of shared clonotypes between healthy human individuals. Method: immunoSEQ multiplex PCR; TCRdb's copy keeps in-frame clones and lacks some. The sample records 1,100,000 or so clones, 78% being singletons. Sequenced material: memory CD4+ T cells from PBMCs. The subset denotes: CD45RA-negative fraction. Receptors originate from a man between 18 and 35 years old in good health. Some clones in this sample may be carry-over from other donors' samples.

This clone is a singleton in its sample. The chain links TRBV15 to TRBJ1-4; no clear D gene. CDR1 and CDR2 (germline): LNHNV, YYDKDF (reference sequence). The CDR3 sequence is 14 residues long. Trimming pared 1 base from V and 4 bases from J, leaving 7 bases between. The chain's CDR3 is CATSRAAGNEKLFF. CDR3 DNA sequence: TGTGCCACCAGCAGAGCGGCGGGTAATGAAAAACTGTTTTTT.

The CDR3 DNA is TGTGCCAGCAGTGAAGCGCGGGGGGGCTTCTACGAGCAGTACTTC. The encoded protein is CASSEARGGFYEQYF. J is TRBJ2-7 and V is TRBV2; 9 bases are a match to TRBD2. The CDR3 extends over 15 amino acids. Trimming cost V 0 bases and J 3 bases; bases outside gene matches: 3. Germline values: CDR1 SNHLY, CDR2 FYNNEI.

This chain links TRBV7-6 with TRBJ2-5; 12 positions match TRBD2. V dropped 4 bases and J dropped 5; count of bases not matched to a gene: 11. The CDR3 is 17 residues long. Germline V gene data show CDR1 as SGHVS and CDR2 as FNYEAQ. The CDR3 DNA reads TGTGCCAGCAGCTCCCGACTAGCGGGAGAGAGGGGGGAGACCCAGTACTTC. Translating it yields CASSSRLAGERGETQYF.

As for this clone: It differs at one base from a far larger clone, so likely a read error. This sequence joins TRBV7-8 and TRBJ1-5; no reliable D call. In germline, CDR1 is SGHVS, CDR2 FQNEAQ. The CDR3 is 13 amino acids. Trimming stripped 5 bases from V and 0 bases from J, with 5 bases between. The chain's CDR3 is CASSPNSNQPQHF. The CDR3 nucleotides are TGTGCCAGCAGCCCAAATAGCAATCAGCCCCAGCATTTT.

This CDR3 is CASRPTGANEQFF. The CDR3 DNA sequence: TGTGCCAGCAGACCAACAGGGGCCAATGAGCAGTTCTTC. The J gene is TRBJ2-1, the V gene TRBV27; 7 bases line up with TRBD1. Germline V gene lookup returns CDR1 MNHEY and CDR2 SMNVEV (reference sequence). The CDR3 is 13 residues long. J gave up 6 bases and V 6 bases, and 5 bases lay outside the gene matches.

This sequence joins TRBV6-6 and TRBJ1-1, with TRBD1 identical over 8 bases. The CDR3 runs to 13 residues. J was trimmed by 11 bases and V by 4 bases; bases with no gene match: 9. Germline CDR1 and CDR2: MNHNY and SVGAGI (reference sequence). CDR3 bases: TGTGCCAGCAGTTCTCGGACAGGGCCGATTGCTTTCTTT. It translates to CASSSRTGPIAFF.

As for this clone: The same CDR3 can be traced to other DNA sequences in this sample. The V and J genes are TRBV11-1 and TRBJ1-5, with a tentative D call TRBD1 (5 bases). Germline CDR1 SGHAT, CDR2 FQDESV (reference sequence). Trimming pared 1 base from V and 7 bases from J, leaving 8 bases between. The CDR3 length is 13 residues. CDR3 nucleotide sequence: TGTGCCAGCAGCTTAGATAGGGACCAGCCCCAGCATTTT. Residues: CASSLDRDQPQHF.

As to this clone: In the same sample, other DNA sequences code for this CDR3. The chain links TRBV28 to TRBJ1-2; TRBD1 might be the D (5 bases). The V gene's germline CDR1 is MDHEN and CDR2 SYDVKM. V gave up 5 bases and J gave up 5 bases, with 12 bases separating them. The CDR3 contains 13 residues. In DNA, the CDR3 is TGTGCCAGCAGTACCGGGACGAATTATGGCTACACCTTC. The encoded protein is CASSTGTNYGYTF.